This T cell receptor (beta chain) emerged from a study of cytomegalovirus exposure and HLA in healthy donors. The V end was cut by 4 bases, the J end by 2 bases, with 18 bases between. Germline CDR1 reads SGHRS; CDR2 reads YFSETQ. The CDR3 totals 16 residues. With regard to this clone: Its target is unknown.

The PCR made use of 60 Vbeta and 13 Jbeta primers. TCRdb's table, derived via immunoSEQ multiplex PCR, lists solely in-frame clones and lacks some. The sample has fewer than 150,000 clones; more than 70% are singletons. Study outcomes and limitations: Cytomegalovirus-associated TCR beta chains were listed, numbering 150 to 200. A missense variant in DCLRE1C was later tied to TCR beta V- and J-gene trimming.

What was sequenced was PBMCs. This chain uses TRBV5-1 with TRBJ1-1, with TRBD1 as a possible D gene (5 bases). This clonotype originated in a woman aged 25 to 39 in good health and CMV-seropositive. CDR3 residues: CASSPPSRTYNTEAFF. The CDR3 nucleotides are TGCGCCAGCAGCCCTCCATCCCGGACATACAACACTGAAGCTTTCTTT.